These 15 T cell receptor beta chains were sequenced from one sample in a study of PD-L1 blockade in urothelial cancer. Only in-frame clones appear in the TCRdb table, and some are missing; sequencing was by immunoSEQ multiplex PCR. Among more than 95,000 clones listed, roughly 91% were seen once. The sample's time point: peripheral blood 6 weeks after treatment start. The sample was PBMCs, taken around atezolizumab (anti-PD-L1) treatment. These TCRs come from a man aged 60 to 75 with urothelial cancer.

The chain recombines TRBV5-3 with TRBJ1-5; 7 bases line up with TRBD1. TRBV5-3 is classed as an ORF, of uncertain function. V lost 8 bases, J lost 2 bases, and 16 bases stayed unmatched. This CDR3 is 17 amino acids long. CDR3 in amino acids: CARQSPHLRGRNQPQHF. The CDR3 nucleotides are TGTGCCAGGCAAAGCCCCCACTTAAGGGGGCGCAATCAGCCCCAGCATTTT.

The chain has TRBV30 and TRBJ2-5; D is perhaps TRBD2 (6 bases). The CDR3 consists of 14 residues. Trimming shortened V by 4 bases and J by 11 bases, and 23 bases separated the two germline ends. Germline V CDR1 and CDR2: GTSNPN, SVGIG (reference sequence). Here the CDR3 reads CAWTGGPAPGEQYF. As DNA, the CDR3 is TGTGCCTGGACCGGAGGACCTGCTCCGGGAGAGCAGTACTTC.

This chain uses TRBV4-2 with TRBJ1-2; no definite D call. The V and J ends lost 0 bases and 13 bases respectively, with 21 bases between them. The germline gives CDR1 LGHNA, CDR2 YNFKEQ. This CDR3 region has 15 residues. The CDR3 protein is CASSQDLLEKPSLTF. CDR3 coding DNA: TGTGCCAGCAGCCAAGATCTATTGGAGAAACCCAGTCTCACCTTC.

This clone was counted a single time. The rearrangement uses TRBV5-1 and TRBJ2-1, with TRBD2 matching over 9 bases. CDR1 is SGHRS, CDR2 YFSETQ, per germline. Trimming cost V 5 bases and J 8 bases; bases outside gene matches: 8. CDR3 size: 14 residues. The CDR3 DNA reads as TGCGCCAGCAGTCTCGCGGGGGGGCTGCATGAGCAGTTCTTC. Translated: CASSLAGGLHEQFF.

The chain carries TRBV11-2 and TRBJ2-7; 10 bases match TRBD1. This CDR3 comprises 15 residues. Trimming took 5 bases from V and 2 from J; bases not matched to a gene: 6. Germline V gene lookup returns CDR1 SGHAT and CDR2 FQNNGV. The CDR3 reads CASSLRDRGPYEQYF. For the CDR3, the DNA is TGTGCCAGCAGCCTCCGGGACAGGGGTCCCTACGAGCAGTACTTC.

This chain connects TRBV27 to TRBJ2-3, with TRBD1 matching over 9 bases. V lost 5 bases, J lost 0 bases, and 6 bases stayed unmatched. This CDR3 has 16 residues. Germline lookup yields CDR1 MNHEY and CDR2 SMNVEV (reference sequence). In DNA, the CDR3 is TGTGCCAGCAGTCCCTACAGGGGGCCCAGCACAGATACGCAGTATTTT. Protein sequence: CASSPYRGPSTDTQYF.

The chain uses TRBV7-9 and TRBJ1-5, with 7 bases matching TRBD1. This CDR3 region has 18 residues. V lost 4 bases to trimming and J lost 0 bases; unmatched junction nucleotides: 12. The germline V gene encodes CDR1 SEHNR and CDR2 FQNEAQ (reference sequence). CDR3 in DNA: TGTGCCAGCAGCTCGGATCGGACAGGAGTCTATAGCAATCAGCCCCAGCATTTT. Translation gives CASSSDRTGVYSNQPQHF.

Concerning this clone itself: Other DNA sequences in this specimen translate into the identical CDR3. The genes are TRBV12-5 and TRBJ2-7, with D unclear. Germline lookup yields CDR1 LGHNT and CDR2 FRNRAP. The CDR3 spans 11 residues. The V and J ends lost 2 bases and 3 bases respectively, with 2 bases between them. The CDR3 sequence: CASGLLYEQYF. For the CDR3, the DNA is TGTGCTAGTGGTTTGCTCTACGAGCAGTACTTC.

The CDR3 nucleotides are TGTGCCTGGGTCTCGGGAGATGGCTATGGCTACACCTTC. It encodes CAWVSGDGYGYTF. The rearrangement uses TRBV30 and TRBJ1-2; D is undetermined. The CDR3 runs 13 residues. Germline CDR1 reads GTSNPN; CDR2 reads SVGIG (reference sequence). V was shortened by 5 bases and J by 4 bases, with 14 bases between the two germline ends.

The chain carries TRBV6-4 and TRBJ2-2, with TRBD2 matching over 8 bases. The V gene's germline CDR1 is MRHNA and CDR2 SNTAGT. The CDR3 is 15 amino acids. The trim removed 8 bases at V and 7 bases at J, leaving 12 bases unmatched. The chain's CDR3 is CASRGGSGNHGELFF. In nucleotides, the CDR3 is TGTGCCAGCCGGGGAGGTAGCGGGAACCACGGGGAGCTGTTTTTT.

CDR3 region: CAVYRDIGNQPQHF. CDR3 nucleotides: TGCGCCGTGTACCGGGACATAGGGAATCAGCCCCAGCATTTT. The rearrangement links TRBV5-1 to TRBJ1-5, with D possibly matching TRBD1 (6 bases). Trimming removed 10 bases from V and 4 bases from J, with 18 bases in between. There are 14 residues in the CDR3. CDR1 is SGHRS, CDR2 YFSETQ, per germline.

The J gene is TRBJ2-7, the V gene TRBV11-2; TRBD1 is a possible D gene (5 bases). CDR3 length: 12 residues. Germline V gene sequence: CDR1 SGHAT, CDR2 FQNNGV. Trimming cost V 6 bases and J 3 bases, with 9 bases left between them. In DNA form, the CDR3 reads TGTGCCAGCAGTCCAACAGGCTACGAGCAGTACTTC. It specifies CASSPTGYEQYF.

This chain links TRBV9 with TRBJ2-3; the match to TRBD1 covers 9 bases. The CDR3 is 17 amino acids. The ends lost 3 bases at V and 3 bases at J; junction bases unmatched: 11. CDR1 SGDLS and CDR2 YYNGEE come from the germline V gene. For the CDR3, the DNA is TGTGCCAGCAGCGCAATGGCTACAGGGGGCGCAACAGATACGCAGTATTTT. Protein sequence: CASSAMATGGATDTQYF.

The V call is TRBV14, the J call TRBJ1-3; D gene ambiguous. V was pared by 3 bases and J by 4 bases, with 4 bases between. Germline CDR1 reads SGHDN; CDR2 reads FVKESK. The length of the CDR3 is 12 residues. In nucleotides, the CDR3 is TGTGCCAGCAGCCAGTCGGGAAACACCATATATTTT. It codes for CASSQSGNTIYF.

The chain joins TRBV4-1 to TRBJ2-5; 10 nucleotides agree with TRBD1. CDR3 length equals 15 residues. CDR1 MGHRA and CDR2 YSYEKL come from the germline V gene. J lost 4 bases, V lost 5 bases, and 7 bases had no gene match. In DNA form, the CDR3 reads TGCGCCAGCAGCAAACCGACAGGGGGCTCAGAGACCCAGTACTTC. Translating gives CASSKPTGGSETQYF.